The 15 T cell receptor beta chains below were found in one sample sequenced in a study of molecular identifiers for immune sequencing clone quantification. MiXCR, run by TCRdb on the PCR reads, gives a single entry per CDR3 protein. The data show 490,000 or so distinct CDR3 sequences, about a fifth seen once. The specimen sequenced was naive CD8+ T cells from blood, with Jurkat cell RNA spiked in. Subset reported: FACS-sorted CD8+CD4-CCR7+CD45RA+ naive T cells. The receptors derive from a human donor in good health. Some libraries in this study had Jurkat cell RNA spiked in.

This clonotype has a count of ten or more. The V call is TRBV20-1, the J call TRBJ2-7, with D maybe TRBD2 (6 bases). V lost 4 bases to trimming and J lost 1 base, with 14 bases between them. CDR1 is DFQATT, CDR2 SNEGSKA, per germline (reference sequence). This CDR3 comprises 14 residues. CDR3 DNA sequence: TGCAGTGCTACCGGGGGAGTTAGGTCCTACGAGCAGTACTTC. Protein: CSATGGVRSYEQYF.

This rearrangement joins TRBV4-2 to TRBJ2-7; 11 bases line up with TRBD2. V shed 3 bases and J 3 bases; nucleotides not matched to a gene: 10. CDR1 is LGHNA, CDR2 YNFKEQ, per germline. The length of the CDR3 is 17 residues. CDR3 region: CASSQIHGTSGSYEQYF. The CDR3 DNA is TGTGCCAGCAGCCAGATTCACGGTACTAGCGGGAGCTACGAGCAGTACTTC.

This clonotype was picked up one time. The rearrangement links TRBV5-6 to TRBJ2-3; 7 bases map to TRBD1. The CDR3 covers 14 residues. Germline lookup yields CDR1 SGHDT and CDR2 YYEEEE. After removal of 1 base from V and 4 bases from J, the junction contained 3 bases not matched to a gene. CDR3 sequence reads: CASSLTDRADTQYF. Here the CDR3 DNA reads TGTGCCAGCAGCTTGACCGACAGGGCAGATACGCAGTATTTT.

This clonotype showed up just a few times. This chain links TRBV4-1 with TRBJ2-7; TRBD2 is a possible D gene (6 bases). In germline, CDR1 is MGHRA, CDR2 YSYEKL. The CDR3 is 13 residues long. V was trimmed by 3 bases and J by 7 bases, leaving 13 bases between them. The CDR3, as DNA: TGCGCCAGCAGCCATGGGACTTTGGGAGAGCAGTACTTC. Translation gives CASSHGTLGEQYF.

V gene TRBV30 combines with J gene TRBJ2-3; D remains ambiguous. Trimming left V 5 bases short and J 0 bases short, with 15 bases between. Per the germline V gene, CDR1 is GTSNPN and CDR2 is SVGIG (reference sequence). The CDR3 is 15 amino acids. The CDR3 region is CAWLPTVTSTDTQYF. CDR3 bases: TGTGCCTGGCTCCCGACGGTTACCAGCACAGATACGCAGTATTTT.

Of note for this clonotype: A much more abundant neighbour one base away suggests this may be a read error. CDR3 loop: CSAREEPGIGTEAFF. DNA of the CDR3: TGCAGTGCTAGAGAAGAGCCAGGGATCGGGACTGAAGCTTTCTTT. This chain links TRBV20-1 with TRBJ1-1; maybe TRBD1 (5 bases). Trimming stripped 0 bases from V and 5 bases from J, with 16 bases between. Germline CDR1 DFQATT, CDR2 SNEGSKA (reference sequence). The CDR3 length is 15 residues.

The V call is TRBV30, the J call TRBJ2-7, with 11 bases fitting TRBD2. Unmatched junction bases numbered 7, after V lost 5 bases and J lost 4 bases. The CDR3 loop spans 14 amino acids. Germline CDR1 and CDR2: GTSNPN and SVGIG (reference sequence). DNA of the CDR3: TGTGCCTGGGAGGGTAGCGGGAGGGGATACGAGCAGTACTTC. This translates into CAWEGSGRGYEQYF.

In regard to this clonotype: A much bigger clone sits one base away, suggesting this may be a read error. The chain employs TRBV5-1 and TRBJ2-1; D perhaps matches TRBD2 (6 bases). CDR3 length: 16 residues. The germline V gene has CDR1 SGHRS and CDR2 YFSETQ. Trimming shortened V by 3 bases and J by 8 bases, and 21 bases separated the two germline ends. CDR3 in amino acids: CASSWTNGTPPDEQFF. In DNA form, the CDR3 reads TGCGCCAGCAGCTGGACTAACGGGACCCCCCCCGATGAGCAGTTCTTC.

Only a few counts were recorded for this clonotype. The junction departs from the called germline gene at one end, perhaps through a read error. The rearrangement joins TRBV5-3 to TRBJ2-2, with TRBD1 matching over 7 bases. TRBV5-3 belongs to the ORF category, with a function that is uncertain. This CDR3 comprises 15 residues. CDR3 in DNA: TGTGCCAGCAGCTTCGGGACAGAAAACACCGGGGAGCTGTTTTTT. The encoded protein is CASSFGTENTGELFF.

This clonotype was counted a few times. The genes are TRBV30 and TRBJ1-1; the D gene is possibly TRBD1 (5 bases). The germline gives CDR1 GTSNPN, CDR2 SVGIG (reference sequence). V was cut by 2 bases and J by 4 bases, with 11 bases left in between. CDR3 length: 13 amino acids. CDR3 residues: CAWSQTGPTEAFF. Here the CDR3 DNA reads TGTGCCTGGAGTCAAACAGGTCCCACTGAAGCTTTCTTT.

This clonotype was detected a few times. The chain uses TRBV9 and TRBJ1-2, with D possibly matching TRBD1 (6 bases). Trimming shortened V by 4 bases and J by 8 bases, and 21 bases separated the two germline ends. The germline V gene has CDR1 SGDLS and CDR2 YYNGEE. The CDR3 consists of 15 residues. The CDR3 sequence: CASSFADSLFEGYTF. The CDR3 DNA sequence: TGTGCCAGCAGCTTCGCGGACAGTCTCTTTGAGGGCTACACCTTC.

Details on this clonotype: A much more abundant neighbour one base away suggests this may be a read error. As the CDR3 is not closed by the conserved phenylalanine or tryptophan, this likely results from a read error. The chain uses TRBV30 and TRBJ2-7, with TRBD2 identical over 9 bases. V shed 2 bases and J 5 bases; nucleotides not matched to a gene: 7. Germline CDR1 and CDR2: GTSNPN and SVGIG (reference sequence). This CDR3 comprises 14 residues. CDR3 coding DNA: TGTGCCTGGAGTCCTCGGGGACTAGCCCACGAGCAGTACTAC. It yields the protein CAWSPRGLAHEQYY.

Concerning this clonotype itself: At one end the junction does not follow the germline gene, possibly because of a read error. The gene calls are TRBV12-3 or TRBV12-4 and TRBJ2-1; D perhaps matches TRBD1 (5 bases). The CDR3 extends over 15 amino acids. Here the CDR3 DNA reads TGTGCCAGCAGTCCCAGGGTCATCTCCTACAATAAGCAGTTCTTC. Protein sequence: CASSPRVISYNKQFF.

The rearrangement links TRBV28 to TRBJ1-4; 7 bases are shared with TRBD1. Germline values: CDR1 MDHEN, CDR2 SYDVKM. The CDR3 spans 17 residues. V shed 2 bases and J 7 bases; nucleotides not matched to a gene: 13. As DNA, the CDR3 is TGTGCCAGCAGTTTAGACAGGGACGATTATAGAGGTGAAAAACTGTTTTTT. It yields the protein CASSLDRDDYRGEKLFF.

This chain links TRBV12-3 or TRBV12-4 with TRBJ2-3, with 11 bases lining up with TRBD2. V trimming: 7 bases; J trimming: 2 bases; junction bases outside the gene matches: 17. CDR3 size: 19 residues. The CDR3 sequence: CASTPTEGLADDLTDTQYF. CDR3 sequence (DNA): TGTGCCAGCACCCCCACCGAGGGACTAGCGGACGATCTCACAGATACGCAGTATTTT.